The source of this T cell receptor beta chain is a study of Ad26.COV2.S vaccination and SARS-CoV-2 variants. Turning to the study itself: The vaccine Ad26.COV2.S was put into the muscle once, or twice with 56 days between.

V was pared by 0 bases and J by 9 bases, with 13 bases between. The CDR3 runs 14 residues. The germline V gene has CDR1 MNHEY and CDR2 SVGEGT. Stated treatment: 19 received Ad26.COV2.S at low or high dose, single or two shots; 5 received placebo; per-sample allocation not given. Day 63 following the first vaccine or placebo injection was when the samples were taken. Aged 18-55 years, donor was enrolled in Boston in 2020. TCRdb keeps only in-frame clones here, not all; method: immunoSEQ multiplex PCR. The sample lists about 500,000 clones; nearly 90% were seen once. This specimen consisted of peripheral blood, obtained in a trial of Ad26.COV2.S vaccine versus placebo. This TCR was sampled from a person between 18 and 60 years old who received the Ad26.COV2.S COVID-19 vaccine or a placebo. V and J are TRBV6-2 or TRBV6-3 and TRBJ2-3; D is ambiguous. Written as DNA, the CDR3 is TGTGCCAGCAGTTACTCGATCGTGGGTGGGACGCAGTATTTT. It is translated as CASSYSIVGGTQYF.